The 2 T cell receptor beta chains below were found in one sample sequenced in a study of CD8 T cells in ankylosing spondylitis. TCRdb passed the 5' RACE reads through MiXCR, listing each CDR3 protein once. The table includes about 800,000 distinct CDR3 sequences, about 12% detected once. Overall study findings and caveats: Ankylosing spondylitis blood appeared to carry a characteristic TCR beta motif of roughly eight highly homologous variants.

These receptors have no known antigen. The sample comprised blood, either unsorted or a sorted T cell fraction (not recorded which). The receptors come from a male donor with ankylosing spondylitis.

A few counts support this clonotype. The chain couples TRBV7-8 to TRBJ2-1, with D possibly matching TRBD2 (6 bases). The V and J ends lost 4 bases and 4 bases respectively, with 17 bases between them. This CDR3 is built from 16 residues. Germline CDR1 reads SGHVS; CDR2 reads FQNEAQ. The DNA of the CDR3 is TGTGCCAGCAGCTCAATTTTCCGGGAGAGGTACAATGAGCAGTTCTTC. It translates to CASSSIFRERYNEQFF.

Only a few counts were recorded for this clonotype. The rearrangement uses TRBV18 and TRBJ1-3; D is perhaps TRBD1 (5 bases). This CDR3 contains 16 residues. With 5 bases removed from V and 0 bases from J, the gap between germline ends came to 14 bases. Looked up from germline, CDR1 is KGHSH and CDR2 is LQKENI. CDR3 nucleotide sequence: TGTGCCAGCTCAAGTCAGGGAGCGACCTCTGGAAACACCATATATTTT. Amino acid sequence: CASSSQGATSGNTIYF.